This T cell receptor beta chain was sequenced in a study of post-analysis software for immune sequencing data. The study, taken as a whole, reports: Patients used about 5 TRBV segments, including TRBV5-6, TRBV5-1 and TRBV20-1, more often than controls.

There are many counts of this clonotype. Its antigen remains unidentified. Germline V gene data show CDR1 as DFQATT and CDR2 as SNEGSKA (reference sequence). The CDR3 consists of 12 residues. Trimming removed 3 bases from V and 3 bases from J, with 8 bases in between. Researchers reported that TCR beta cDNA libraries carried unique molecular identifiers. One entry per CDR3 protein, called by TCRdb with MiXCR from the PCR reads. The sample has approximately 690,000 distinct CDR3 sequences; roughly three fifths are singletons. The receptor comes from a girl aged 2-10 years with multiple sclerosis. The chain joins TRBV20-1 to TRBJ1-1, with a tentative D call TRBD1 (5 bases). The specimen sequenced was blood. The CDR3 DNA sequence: TGCAGTGCTAGTAGGGGAGACACTGAAGCTTTCTTT. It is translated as CSASRGDTEAFF.